These T cell receptor beta chains were read from a single sample in a study of blood T cell repertoires in COVID-19. Assay used: immunoSEQ multiplex PCR; TCRdb lists only in-frame clones, some missing. Of tens of thousands of clones listed, roughly four fifths are singletons. The specimen sequenced was peripheral blood. These receptors were collected from a man older than 75 with COVID-19, enrolled during active disease. Each CDR3 is given with its conserved first and last residue. Fields, in order: J gene, V gene, D gene, clone size, CDR3 DNA, CDR3 protein. A D gene is named only where the DNA matches it firmly. Clone size is not always given. Where it is, it says once, few, many or a class for expanded clones.

TRBJ1-5,TRBV18,NA,NA,TGTGCCAGCTCCCCTGGGGCAAACCAGCCCCAGCATTTT,CASSPGANQPQHF
TRBJ2-3,TRBV5-4,TRBD2,NA,TGTGCCAGCAGCTTGCCCAGCGGGGGGGCCAGCACAGATACGCAGTATTTT,CASSLPSGGASTDTQYF
TRBJ1-4,TRBV27,NA,once,TGTGCCAGCAGAGGACAGACCTATGAAAAACTGTTTTTT,CASRGQTYEKLFF
TRBJ1-4,TRBV18,NA,NA,TGTGCCAGCTCCCCCCGCGGTAATGAAAAACTGTTTTTT,CASSPRGNEKLFF
TRBJ2-7,TRBV7-2,NA,NA,TGTGCCAGCAGCTTAGTAGGGGGGAGGGACGAGCAGTACTTC,CASSLVGGRDEQYF
TRBJ2-2,TRBV5-5,TRBD1,NA,TGTGCCAGCAGCCTTGGACAGGGAGGTAAGCTGTTTTTT,CASSLGQGGKLFF
TRBJ2-2,TRBV5-1,TRBD1,NA,TGCGCCAGCAGCTTACAGGGGCCCGCGGGCACCGGGGAGCTGTTTTTT,CASSLQGPAGTGELFF
TRBJ2-3,TRBV10-2,TRBD1,NA,TGCGCCAGCAGTCGGGACAGCCGCACAGATACGCAGTATTTT,CASSRDSRTDTQYF
TRBJ2-2,TRBV19,NA,NA,TGTGCCAGTAGTATATCGGGGACTCGAGGCGGGGAGCTGTTTTTT,CASSISGTRGGELFF
TRBJ2-1,TRBV19,TRBD2,few,TGTGCCACCTCGGGACTAGGTAACAATGAGCAGTTCTTC,CATSGLGNNEQFF
TRBJ2-5,TRBV5-1,NA,NA,TGCGCCAGCAGCTTGGCCGTTGGAGGGAGGGAGACCCAGTACTTC,CASSLAVGGRETQYF
TRBJ2-4,TRBV28,TRBD2,NA,TGTGCCAGCAGCCCGACTAGCGGGAGGGCCGTTCAGTACTTC,CASSPTSGRAVQYF
TRBJ2-7,TRBV5-8,NA,NA,TGTGCCAGCAGCCTCTTGCGGGGAGGTGAGCAGTACTTC,CASSLLRGGEQYF
TRBJ2-1,TRBV6-1,TRBD2,once,TGTGCCAGCAGTGGAAGACTAGCGGGGGCGTACAATGAGCAGTTCTTC,CASSGRLAGAYNEQFF
TRBJ2-1,TRBV28,TRBD2,NA,TGTGCCAGCTTTGGGACTAGCGGGAGCTATTCCTACAATGAGCAGTTCTTC,CASFGTSGSYSYNEQFF
TRBJ1-5,TRBV7-8,TRBD1,NA,TGTGCCAGCAGCCCCTACGTGGGACAGCGAGAAAAGCAGCCCCAGCATTTT,CASSPYVGQREKQPQHF
TRBJ1-2,TRBV5-3,NA,NA,TGTGCCAGAAGCTTGAGAGCTATGAGGTACGGAGAAAATGGCTACACCTTC,CARSLRAMRYGENGYTF
TRBJ1-5,TRBV23-1,NA,NA,TGCGCCAGCAGTCAATCGATCAGGGATGGCAATCAGCCCCAGCATTTT,CASSQSIRDGNQPQHF
TRBJ1-1,TRBV19,TRBD1,NA,TGTGCCAGGGGGGGCCGACAGGGTCGGACGAACACTGAAGCTTTCTTT,CARGGRQGRTNTEAFF
TRBJ2-5,TRBV5-1,NA,once,TGCGCCAGCAGCTTGGAGGGCAGGGGATATGAGACCCAGTACTTC,CASSLEGRGYETQYF
TRBJ2-7,TRBV7-2,NA,NA,TGTGCCAGCAGCTTAGCGAGAACGGGCTACGAGCAGTACTTC,CASSLARTGYEQYF
TRBJ1-1,TRBV18,NA,NA,TGTGCCAGCTCCCTGACAGGACATGAAGCTTTCTTT,CASSLTGHEAFF
TRBJ1-2,TRBV28,TRBD1,NA,TGTGCCAGCAGAGGACAGGCGGGGGGCTACACCTTC,CASRGQAGGYTF
TRBJ2-5,TRBV9,TRBD2,few,TGTGCCAGCAGCCGCGGGGGGGCCTGGGAGACCCAGTACTTC,CASSRGGAWETQYF
TRBJ1-3,TRBV19,NA,NA,TGTGCCAGTAGCTCTCATCTGGGGGGGATAAACACCATATATTTT,CASSSHLGGINTIYF
TRBJ2-2,TRBV6-4,TRBD2,few,TGTGCCAGCACAAGCGGGAGCGCGAACACCGGGGAGCTGTTTTTT,CASTSGSANTGELFF
TRBJ2-7,TRBV7-2,TRBD2,once,TGTGCCAGCAGAACTAGCGGGAGGGGGTACGAGCAGTACTTC,CASRTSGRGYEQYF
TRBJ1-1,TRBV11-2,NA,NA,TGTGCCAGCAGCTTAACGGGGGACGTGGGCACTGAAGCTTTCTTT,CASSLTGDVGTEAFF
TRBJ2-1,TRBV12-5,TRBD2,NA,TGTGCTAGTGAACCCTTAGCGGGAGGGCAGAATGAGCAGTTCTTC,CASEPLAGGQNEQFF
TRBJ1-2,TRBV27,NA,NA,TGTGCCAGCAGTTTATCACAAGGAGCATTCAACTATGGCTACACCTTC,CASSLSQGAFNYGYTF
TRBJ2-3,TRBV9,TRBD2,NA,TGTGCCAGCAGCGGACTAGCGGGGGGCACAGATACGCAGTATTTT,CASSGLAGGTDTQYF
TRBJ2-7,TRBV6-5,NA,NA,TGTGCCAGCAGAAAACAGGGAACCTACGAGCAGTACTTC,CASRKQGTYEQYF
TRBJ2-2,TRBV6-5,NA,NA,TGTGCCAGCAGTACTTACAGGGTTGGCACCGGGGAGCTGTTTTTT,CASSTYRVGTGELFF
TRBJ1-5,TRBV19,TRBD1,few,TGTGCCAGTAGTATCAGGGGGCTTAACCAGCCCCAGCATTTT,CASSIRGLNQPQHF
TRBJ2-5,TRBV12-3/TRBV12-4,NA,NA,TGTGCCAGCAGTCGGGGGAGAGAAGAGACCCAGTACTTC,CASSRGREETQYF
TRBJ2-3,TRBV25-1,NA,NA,TGTGCCAGCAGTACTCGGGGGGCGGATACGCAGTATTTT,CASSTRGADTQYF
TRBJ2-4,TRBV15,NA,NA,TGTGCCACCAGCAGGCCCTCGGGGGCCAAAAACATTCAGTACTTC,CATSRPSGAKNIQYF
TRBJ2-5,TRBV7-2,TRBD1,NA,TGTGCCAGCAGCCTACAGGGGGTGGGAGAGACCCAGTACTTC,CASSLQGVGETQYF
TRBJ1-4,TRBV5-1,TRBD1,NA,TGCGCCAGCAGCGCTGCTCCACAGGGGGTGGGTGAAAAACTGTTTTTT,CASSAAPQGVGEKLFF
TRBJ2-5,TRBV18,TRBD2,NA,TGTGCCAGCTCACCACTCACTAGCGGGGCTAGTAGCGAGACCCAGTACTTC,CASSPLTSGASSETQYF
TRBJ1-1,TRBV7-3,NA,NA,TGTGCCAGCAGCTTAAGTGGGGGGGAGAACACTGAAGCTTTCTTT,CASSLSGGENTEAFF
TRBJ1-1,TRBV5-1,TRBD1,NA,TGCGCCAGCAGCTTGACAGGGGCCGATTTGAACACTGAAGCTTTCTTT,CASSLTGADLNTEAFF
TRBJ2-7,TRBV4-2,TRBD1,NA,TGTGCCAGCAGCCAAGTAGTAAGGACAGGGAGCTCCTACGAGCAGTACTTC,CASSQVVRTGSSYEQYF
TRBJ1-2,TRBV6-6,TRBD1,NA,TGTGCCAGCAACGGGGACAGGGAGGACTATGGCTACACCTTC,CASNGDREDYGYTF
TRBJ2-1,TRBV7-9,NA,few,TGTGCCACCGAATGGGGTGCGGGGAATGAGCAGTTCTTC,CATEWGAGNEQFF
TRBJ2-4,TRBV7-3,TRBD2,NA,TGTGCCAGCAGCCCCGGTGGGCGGGAGGGGAAAAACATTCAGTACTTC,CASSPGGREGKNIQYF
TRBJ1-2,TRBV7-9,NA,NA,TGTGCCAGCACCGAAAGCGCGGGCGGTCGTGGCTACACCTTC,CASTESAGGRGYTF
TRBJ2-7,TRBV30,TRBD1,NA,TGTGCCTGGAGTGATTCGGGACAGGGGGCGGATGAGCAGTACTTC,CAWSDSGQGADEQYF
TRBJ1-3,TRBV4-3,NA,NA,TGCGCCAGCAGCCAAGAGTCAGTCGCCGGAAACACCATATATTTT,CASSQESVAGNTIYF
TRBJ2-7,TRBV5-1,NA,NA,TGCGCCAGCAGAAGTTATCCAGGTCTGGCAGGCGAGCAGTACTTC,CASRSYPGLAGEQYF
TRBJ2-7,TRBV15,NA,NA,TGTGCCACCAGCAGAGATCCGGGGGGCGGCTACGAGCAGTACTTC,CATSRDPGGGYEQYF